This entry lists 8 T cell receptor beta chains sequenced from one sample in a study of cytomegalovirus exposure and HLA in healthy donors. Assay used: immunoSEQ multiplex PCR; TCRdb lists only in-frame clones, some missing. The table shows roughly 330,000 clones, with around 90% occurring only once. The sample consisted of PBMCs. These receptors were taken from a woman aged 25 to 39 in good health and CMV-seropositive.

The V gene is TRBV19, the J gene TRBJ1-5; unclear D gene. The V gene's germline CDR1 is LNHDA and CDR2 SQIVND (reference sequence). This CDR3 has 13 amino acids. Between the trimmed V and J ends, which lost 4 bases and 6 bases, there was a span of 10 bases. CDR3 region: CASSTTGSQPQHF. In DNA, the CDR3 is TGTGCCAGTAGTACTACCGGCAGTCAGCCCCAGCATTTT. The full variable domain, with the rest looked up from reference TRBV19 and TRBJ1-5, is DGGITQSPKYLFRKEGQNVTLSCEQNLNHDAMYWYRQDPGQGLRLIYYSQIVNDFQKGDIAEGYSVSREKKESFPLTVTSAQKNPTAFYLCASSTTGSQPQHFGDGTRLSIL.

The chain has TRBV6-6 and TRBJ2-5; 7 bases match TRBD2. The CDR3 is 15 amino acids. Germline assignment: CDR1 MNHNY and CDR2 SVGAGI (reference sequence). Trimming took 0 bases from V and 2 from J; bases not matched to a gene: 3. The CDR3 here is CASSYSLAVQETQYF. CDR3 coding DNA: TGTGCCAGCAGTTACTCGCTAGCGGTACAAGAGACCCAGTACTTC.

This chain connects TRBV2 to TRBJ2-7; 9 nucleotides match TRBD1. CDR1 is SNHLY, CDR2 FYNNEI, per germline. The J segment lost 4 bases and the V segment lost 8 bases, leaving 3 bases of the junction unmatched. This CDR3 comprises 12 residues. The CDR3 DNA follows: TGTGCCAGCGGGGACAGGGTTTACGAGCAGTACTTC. Its protein product is CASGDRVYEQYF.

Note on this clone: The junction shows a germline mismatch at one end, possibly a read error. This chain connects TRBV27 to TRBJ2-1, with D possibly being TRBD2 (6 bases). From germline, CDR1 is MNHEY and CDR2 SMNVEV (reference sequence). This CDR3 spans 11 amino acids. This CDR3 is CASSFGSSVLF. The CDR3 region has the DNA TGTGCCAGCAGTTTTGGGTCTAGCGTCCTCTTC.

This clone was recorded only once. The V and J genes are TRBV30 and TRBJ1-2, with D perhaps TRBD1 (6 bases). The CDR3 length is 14 residues. CDR1 is GTSNPN and CDR2 is SVGIG in the germline V gene (reference sequence). V was trimmed by 1 base and J by 8 bases, leaving 17 bases between them. This CDR3 reads CAWSANFGRGGYTF. CDR3 nucleotide sequence: TGTGCCTGGAGTGCGAATTTTGGCAGGGGAGGCTACACCTTC.

The V call is TRBV6-1, the J call TRBJ1-3; no definite D call. CDR1 is MNHNS and CDR2 is SASEGT in the germline V gene. This CDR3 has 14 residues. V was cut by 2 bases and J by 4 bases, with 9 bases left in between. For the CDR3, the DNA is TGTGCCAGCAGTGAACAAGGGAGCGGAAACACCATATATTTT. Translation: CASSEQGSGNTIYF.

The rearrangement uses TRBV29-1 and TRBJ2-7; 9 nucleotides match TRBD1. Germline V gene lookup returns CDR1 SQVTM and CDR2 ANQGSEA. The CDR3 is 12 residues long. The junction had 7 bases not matched to a gene; V was cut back by 7 bases and J by 6 bases. The CDR3 here is CSAGDRVGEQYF. The CDR3 region has the DNA TGCAGCGCCGGGGACAGGGTGGGCGAGCAGTACTTC.

The chain recombines TRBV5-3 with TRBJ2-7; no clear D. TRBV5-3 is an ORF, and what it does is uncertain. The CDR3 runs 15 residues. Trimming took 2 bases from V and 0 from J, leaving 12 bases between them. The CDR3 spells CARSFSPTPSYEQYF. As DNA, the CDR3 is TGTGCCAGAAGCTTCAGTCCTACTCCCTCCTACGAGCAGTACTTC.